The 21 T cell receptor beta chains below were found in one sample sequenced in a study of technical replicates of blood from a handful of donors. Using immunoSEQ multiplex PCR, the repertoire was profiled, and TCRdb retains in-frame clones only, with some absent. The table shows approximately 79,000 clones, with 75% to 95% occurring only once. Sample: T cells isolated from PBMCs. The receptor set was obtained from a human donor in good health.

The rearrangement links TRBV15 to TRBJ1-2, with a possible D match to TRBD1 (6 bases). Germline assignment: CDR1 LNHNV and CDR2 YYDKDF (reference sequence). The CDR3 has 14 residues. The germline V and J ends were trimmed by 0 bases and 7 bases, with 12 bases remaining between them. This CDR3 is CATSRDQGPLGYTF. In nucleotides, the CDR3 is TGTGCCACCAGCAGAGATCAGGGGCCTCTTGGCTACACCTTC.

Worth noting for this clone: The sample has other DNA sequences that encode this CDR3 too. The gene calls are TRBV19 and TRBJ1-1; D is undetermined. This CDR3 is built from 14 residues. Germline V gene sequence: CDR1 LNHDA, CDR2 SQIVND (reference sequence). V was cut by 3 bases and J by 1 base, with 9 bases left in between. The CDR3 nucleotides read TGTGCCAGTAGTATCTTTCGGGGGAACACTGAAGCTTTCTTT. Translated: CASSIFRGNTEAFF.

The chain combines TRBV15 with TRBJ1-1; D possibly corresponds to TRBD1 (6 bases). The CDR3 runs 15 residues. From germline, CDR1 is LNHNV and CDR2 YYDKDF (reference sequence). Trimming removed 2 bases from V and 0 bases from J, with 10 bases in between. The CDR3 nucleotides are TGTGCCACCAGCAGACAGGACAGTATGAACACTGAAGCTTTCTTT. It specifies CATSRQDSMNTEAFF.

This chain links TRBV9 with TRBJ2-1; 10 bases map to TRBD2. The CDR3 covers 12 residues. The V and J ends lost 10 bases and 5 bases, in that order; junction bases with no gene match: 3. Germline-derived CDR1 and CDR2 are SGDLS and YYNGEE. The CDR3 spells CASGLAHNEQFF. As DNA, the CDR3 is TGTGCCTCGGGACTAGCGCACAATGAGCAGTTCTTC.

The gene calls are TRBV7-9 and TRBJ2-7, with 7 bases aligning to TRBD1. The length of the CDR3 is 13 residues. Germline V CDR1 and CDR2: SEHNR, FQNEAQ (reference sequence). Trimming at V came to 5 bases and at J to 0 bases, leaving 1 base not matched to a gene. The CDR3 bases are TGTGCCAGCAGCCGGGACAGCTCCTACGAGCAGTACTTC. This codes for CASSRDSSYEQYF.

V and J are TRBV19 and TRBJ1-2, with 7 bases aligning to TRBD1. The CDR3 is 16 amino acids. V was pared by 0 bases and J by 4 bases, with 8 bases of the junction left unmatched. Germline values: CDR1 LNHDA, CDR2 SQIVND (reference sequence). The DNA for the CDR3 is TGTGCCAGTAGTATAGATCCCAGGGGGAACTTCTATGGCTACACCTTC. It specifies CASSIDPRGNFYGYTF.

This chain connects TRBV9 to TRBJ2-1; 7 bases match TRBD2. The CDR3 totals 15 residues. Germline V gene lookup returns CDR1 SGDLS and CDR2 YYNGEE. Trimming removed 3 bases from V and 5 bases from J; junction bases left unmatched: 8. In DNA form, the CDR3 reads TGTGCCAGCAGCGCCGGGACTAAAACACACAATGAGCAGTTCTTC. Translation gives CASSAGTKTHNEQFF. Based on the CDR3 plus reference TRBV9 and TRBJ2-1, the full variable domain is DSGVTQTPKHLITATGQRVTLRCSPRSGDLSVYWYQQSLDQGLQFLIQYYNGEERAKGNILERFSAQQFPDLHSELNLSSLELGDSALYFCASSAGTKTHNEQFFGPGTRLTVL.

The chain combines TRBV7-6 with TRBJ1-1; D gene uncertain. Germline CDR1 reads SGHVS; CDR2 reads FNYEAQ. V was shortened by 4 bases and J by 1 base, with 10 bases between the two germline ends. The CDR3 totals 14 residues. CDR3 nucleotides: TGTGCCAGCAGCTCCGTTCCAGAGAACACTGAAGCTTTCTTT. Amino acid sequence: CASSSVPENTEAFF.

J is TRBJ2-3 and V is TRBV5-4; the match to TRBD2 covers 10 bases. In germline, CDR1 is SGHNT, CDR2 YYREEE (reference sequence). Unmatched junction bases numbered 0, after V lost 4 bases and J lost 4 bases. The CDR3 totals 13 residues. The CDR3 DNA sequence: TGTGCCAGCAGCCTAGCGGGAGCAGATACGCAGTATTTT. It codes for CASSLAGADTQYF. Variable domain in full (rest from reference TRBV5-4 and TRBJ2-3): ETGVTQSPTHLIKTRGQQVTLRCSSQSGHNTVSWYQQALGQGPQFIFQYYREEENGRGNFPPRFSGLQFPNYSSELNVNALELDDSALYLCASSLAGADTQYFGPGTRLTVL.

This sequence joins TRBV11-2 and TRBJ2-1; D may be TRBD2 (5 bases). The CDR3 consists of 15 residues. The V end lost 2 bases, the J end lost 3 bases, and 11 bases lay between the germline ends. In germline, CDR1 is SGHAT, CDR2 FQNNGV. DNA for the CDR3: TGTGCCAGCAGCTTATTTTTCGGGGTCTACAATGAGCAGTTCTTC. Its translation is CASSLFFGVYNEQFF.

The CDR3, as DNA: TGTGCCTGGAAGCCCGGGACAGCCGAAGCTTTCTTT. Residues: CAWKPGTAEAFF. J is TRBJ1-1 and V is TRBV30, with 7 bases aligning to TRBD1. The CDR3 has 12 amino acids. CDR1 and CDR2 from the germline V gene are GTSNPN and SVGIG (reference sequence). V was clipped by 4 bases and J by 8 bases; unmatched bases: 7. The whole variable domain, filled in from reference TRBV30 and TRBJ1-1, reads SQTIHQWPATLVQPVGSPLSLECTVEGTSNPNLYWYRQAAGRGLQLLFYSVGIGQISSEVPQNLSASRPQDRQFILSSKKLLLSDSGFYLCAWKPGTAEAFFGQGTRLTVV.

V and J are TRBV29-1 and TRBJ2-7; TRBD1 matches 9 bases. The J segment lost 2 bases and the V segment lost 7 bases, leaving 3 bases of the junction unmatched. The CDR3 runs to 12 residues. Germline lookup yields CDR1 SQVTM and CDR2 ANQGSEA. CDR3 in amino acids: CSAGTGPYEQYF. The CDR3 DNA reads TGCAGCGCCGGGACAGGGCCCTACGAGCAGTACTTC.

The chain employs TRBV7-6 and TRBJ2-7, with TRBD2 identical over 9 bases. Germline V lookup: CDR1 SGHVS, CDR2 FNYEAQ. The CDR3 runs 19 residues. V was clipped by 0 bases and J by 0 bases; unmatched bases: 12. The CDR3 loop reads CASSLAPPSGTLSSYEQYF. CDR3 DNA: TGTGCCAGCAGCTTAGCCCCTCCTAGCGGGACCTTAAGCTCCTACGAGCAGTACTTC.

The V gene is TRBV2, the J gene TRBJ2-3, with 7 bases lining up with TRBD1. The CDR3 sequence is 16 residues long. The V and J ends lost 5 bases and 5 bases, in that order; junction bases with no gene match: 13. Germline V lookup: CDR1 SNHLY, CDR2 FYNNEI. CDR3 nucleotide sequence: TGTGCCAGCAGTACCACTGACAGGGAATCAGAAGATACGCAGTATTTT. Protein: CASSTTDRESEDTQYF. Using reference TRBV2 and TRBJ2-3 for the parts outside the CDR3, the full variable domain is EPEVTQTPSHQVTQMGQEVILRCVPISNHLYFYWYRQILGQKVEFLVSFYNNEISEKSEIFDDQFSVERPDGSNFTLKIRSTKLEDSAMYFCASSTTDRESEDTQYFGPGTRLTVL.

The chain joins TRBV9 to TRBJ1-4; 7 bases are a match to TRBD1. V shed 8 bases, J shed 8 bases, and the junction held 9 bases outside the gene matches. CDR1 SGDLS and CDR2 YYNGEE come from the germline V gene. The CDR3 loop spans 13 amino acids. The CDR3 DNA follows: TGTGCCAGTAAGGGGGCGCAAAGGGAAAAACTGTTTTTT. The encoded protein is CASKGAQREKLFF.

This clone occurred once. The chain has TRBV30 and TRBJ2-5; D possibly corresponds to TRBD2 (6 bases). From germline, CDR1 is GTSNPN and CDR2 SVGIG (reference sequence). This CDR3 region has 13 residues. With 8 bases removed from V and 5 bases from J, the gap between germline ends came to 18 bases. The CDR3 here is CAVKGKGRETQYF. The CDR3 nucleotides read TGTGCCGTCAAGGGGAAGGGGAGGGAGACCCAGTACTTC.

J is TRBJ2-4 and V is TRBV27; TRBD2 might be the D (5 bases). Between the trimmed V and J ends, which lost 0 bases and 7 bases, there was a span of 10 bases. Per germline, CDR1 MNHEY and CDR2 SMNVEV (reference sequence). CDR3 length: 14 residues. The CDR3 DNA follows: TGTGCCAGCAGTTTATCGGATCCGGGGAACATTCAGTACTTC. Protein: CASSLSDPGNIQYF.

This chain joins TRBV5-1 and TRBJ1-2; 12 nucleotides line up with TRBD1. This CDR3 comprises 13 residues. V was clipped by 3 bases and J by 8 bases; unmatched bases: 2. Per the germline V gene, CDR1 is SGHRS and CDR2 is YFSETQ. The CDR3 spells CASSSGTGGGYTF. CDR3 DNA sequence: TGCGCCAGCAGCTCCGGGACAGGGGGCGGCTACACCTTC.

This rearrangement joins TRBV5-4 to TRBJ2-3; TRBD2 matches at 7 bases. V was pared by 2 bases and J by 1 base, with 10 bases of the junction left unmatched. The CDR3 spans 17 residues. CDR1 and CDR2 from the germline V gene are SGHNT and YYREEE (reference sequence). The CDR3 region is CASSLYSQSGGTDTQYF. As DNA, the CDR3 is TGTGCCAGCAGCTTATACTCTCAAAGCGGGGGCACAGATACGCAGTATTTT.

DNA of the CDR3: TGTGCCACTTCGACAGGGGTTAGTGGCTACACCTTC. Translation gives CATSTGVSGYTF. This rearrangement joins TRBV7-9 to TRBJ1-2; 8 bases match TRBD1. The CDR3 contains 12 residues. The germline gives CDR1 SEHNR, CDR2 FQNEAQ (reference sequence). The V segment lost 10 bases and the J segment 7 bases; nucleotides outside the gene matches: 8.

J is TRBJ1-5 and V is TRBV10-1; the D gene is possibly TRBD1 (5 bases). In germline, CDR1 is WNHNN, CDR2 SYGVQD (reference sequence). Trimming left V 5 bases short and J 0 bases short, with 11 bases between. There are 15 residues in the CDR3. In DNA form, the CDR3 reads TGCGCCAGCAGTAGACAGTTTTATAGCAATCAGCCCCAGCATTTT. Translated: CASSRQFYSNQPQHF.